These 2 T cell receptor beta chains share one sample of origin, sequenced in a study of CD8+CD57+ T cells in acquired aplastic anemia. Genomic DNA, the template, was used for profiling of the TCR beta VDJ and CDR3. From the reads, TCRdb called clonotypes with MiXCR, one entry per CDR3 protein. The table lists more than 250,000 distinct CDR3 sequences, roughly 80% of them singletons. CD8+CD57+ cell expansion had been shown by flow cytometry in patients chosen for sequencing. Material for sequencing was sorted CD4+, CD8+, or CD8+CD57+ T cells (not recorded which) from PBMCs. The receptors stem from a human donor with aplastic anemia.

The chain links TRBV5-1 to TRBJ2-3, with TRBD2 as a possible D gene (6 bases). CDR1 is SGHRS, CDR2 YFSETQ, per germline. This CDR3 comprises 14 residues. V was trimmed by 2 bases and J by 7 bases, leaving 14 bases between them. The CDR3 spells CASSLGTDLYTQYF. The CDR3 nucleotides are TGCGCCAGCAGCTTAGGGACTGATCTATATACGCAGTATTTT.

The chain has TRBV5-5 and TRBJ2-7; 8 bases match TRBD2. Germline lookup yields CDR1 SGHKS and CDR2 YYEKEE (reference sequence). This CDR3 comprises 14 residues. V lost 4 bases and J lost 2; bases outside the gene matches: 5. CDR3 region: CASSTPGLAYEQYF. CDR3 DNA sequence: TGTGCCAGCAGCACCCCGGGACTAGCCTACGAGCAGTACTTC.